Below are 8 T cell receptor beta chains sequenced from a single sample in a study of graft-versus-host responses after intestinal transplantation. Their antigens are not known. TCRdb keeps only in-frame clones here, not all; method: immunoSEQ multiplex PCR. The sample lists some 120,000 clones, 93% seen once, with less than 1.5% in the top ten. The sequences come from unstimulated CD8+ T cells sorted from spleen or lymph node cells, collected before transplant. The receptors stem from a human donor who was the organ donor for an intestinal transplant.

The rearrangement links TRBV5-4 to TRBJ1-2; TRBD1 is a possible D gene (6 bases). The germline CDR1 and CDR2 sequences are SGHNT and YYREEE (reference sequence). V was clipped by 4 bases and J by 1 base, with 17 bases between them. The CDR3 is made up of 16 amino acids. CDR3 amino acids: CASSLGTTNFNYGYTF. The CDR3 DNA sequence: TGTGCCAGCAGCCTCGGGACAACTAATTTTAACTATGGCTACACCTTC.

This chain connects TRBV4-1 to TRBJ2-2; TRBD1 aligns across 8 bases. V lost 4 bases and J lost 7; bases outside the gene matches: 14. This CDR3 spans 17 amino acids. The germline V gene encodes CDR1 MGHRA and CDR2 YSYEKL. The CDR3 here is CASSPNSGTGAVGELFF. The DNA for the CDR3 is TGCGCCAGCAGCCCAAATTCCGGGACAGGCGCCGTCGGGGAGCTGTTTTTT.

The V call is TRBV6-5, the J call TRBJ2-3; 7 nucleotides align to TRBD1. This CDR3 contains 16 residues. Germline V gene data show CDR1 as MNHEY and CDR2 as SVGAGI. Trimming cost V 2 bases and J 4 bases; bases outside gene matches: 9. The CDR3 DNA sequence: TGTGCCAGCAGTTACACAGAGACAGGGTGGGCAGATACGCAGTATTTT. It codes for CASSYTETGWADTQYF.

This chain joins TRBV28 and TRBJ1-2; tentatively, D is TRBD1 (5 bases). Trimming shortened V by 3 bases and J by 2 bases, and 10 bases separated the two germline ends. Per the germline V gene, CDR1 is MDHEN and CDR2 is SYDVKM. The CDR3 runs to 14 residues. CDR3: CASSFDSTNYGYTF. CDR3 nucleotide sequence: TGTGCCAGCAGTTTTGACAGCACCAACTATGGCTACACCTTC.

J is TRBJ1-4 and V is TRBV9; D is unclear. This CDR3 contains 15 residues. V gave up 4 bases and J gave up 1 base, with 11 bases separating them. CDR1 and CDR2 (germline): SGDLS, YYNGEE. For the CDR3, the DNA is TGTGCCAGCAGCCCAGGTCACGGAACTAATGAAAAACTGTTTTTT. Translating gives CASSPGHGTNEKLFF.

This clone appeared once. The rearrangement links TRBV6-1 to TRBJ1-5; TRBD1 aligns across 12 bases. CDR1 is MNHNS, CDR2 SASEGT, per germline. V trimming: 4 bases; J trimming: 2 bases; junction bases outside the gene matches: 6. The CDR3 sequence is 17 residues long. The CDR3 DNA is TGTGCCAGCAGTGGGGGACAGGGGGCTGGAGGCAATCAGCCCCAGCATTTT. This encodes CASSGGQGAGGNQPQHF.

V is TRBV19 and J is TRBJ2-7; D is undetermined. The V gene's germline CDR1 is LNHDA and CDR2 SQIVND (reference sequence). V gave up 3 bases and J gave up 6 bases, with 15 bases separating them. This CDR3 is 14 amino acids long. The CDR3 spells CASSMYSGDAEQYF. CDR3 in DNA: TGTGCCAGTAGTATGTACTCCGGCGACGCCGAGCAGTACTTC.

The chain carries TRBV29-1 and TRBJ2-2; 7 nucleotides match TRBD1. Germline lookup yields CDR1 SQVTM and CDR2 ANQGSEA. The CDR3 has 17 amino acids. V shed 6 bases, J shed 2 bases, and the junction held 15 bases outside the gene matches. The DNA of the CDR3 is TGCAGCGTGGCCCTTTTGCCGGGACAGAAAAACACCGGGGAGCTGTTTTTT. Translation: CSVALLPGQKNTGELFF.